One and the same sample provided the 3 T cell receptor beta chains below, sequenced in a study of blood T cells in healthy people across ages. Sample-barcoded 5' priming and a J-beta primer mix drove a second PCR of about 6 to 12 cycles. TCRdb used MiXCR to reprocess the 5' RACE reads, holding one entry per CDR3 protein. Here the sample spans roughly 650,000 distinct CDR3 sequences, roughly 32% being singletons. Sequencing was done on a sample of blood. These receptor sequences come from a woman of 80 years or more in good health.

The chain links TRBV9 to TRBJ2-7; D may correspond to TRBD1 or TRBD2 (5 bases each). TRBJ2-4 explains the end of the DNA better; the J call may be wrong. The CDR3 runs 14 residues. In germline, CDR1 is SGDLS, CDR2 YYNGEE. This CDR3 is CASSVAGRTNIQYF. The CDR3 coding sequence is TGTGCCAGCAGCGTAGCGGGACGGACGAACATTCAGTACTTC.

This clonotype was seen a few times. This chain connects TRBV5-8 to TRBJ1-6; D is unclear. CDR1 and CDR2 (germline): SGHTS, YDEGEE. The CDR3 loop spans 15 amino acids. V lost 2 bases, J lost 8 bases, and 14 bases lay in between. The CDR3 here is CASSFRGRGDSPLHF. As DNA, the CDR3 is TGTGCCAGCAGCTTTAGAGGACGTGGAGATTCACCCCTCCACTTT.

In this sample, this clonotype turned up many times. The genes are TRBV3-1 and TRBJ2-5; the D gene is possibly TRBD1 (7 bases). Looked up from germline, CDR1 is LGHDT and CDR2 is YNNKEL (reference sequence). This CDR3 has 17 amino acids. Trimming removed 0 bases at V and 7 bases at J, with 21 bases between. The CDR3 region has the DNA TGTGCCAGCAGCCAAGATGTGAGCGCAGGGGGGTTCGGGACCCAGTACTTC. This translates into CASSQDVSAGGFGTQYF.